One sample yielded the 32 T cell receptor beta chains listed below, sequenced in a study of cytomegalovirus exposure and HLA in healthy donors. Primers included in the PCR were 60 Vbeta and 13 Jbeta primers. Sequencing used immunoSEQ multiplex PCR; TCRdb keeps in-frame clones, though not all of them. Counted here are around 190,000 clones, around 85% occurring once; the ten biggest clones make up about 1.8%. Sequenced sample: PBMCs. All receptors derive from a young man in good health and CMV-seronegative.

The CDR3 loop reads CASSPRQFGTSGPTYNEQFF. DNA for the CDR3: TGTGCCAGCTCACCAAGGCAGTTCGGTACTAGCGGACCGACCTACAATGAGCAGTTCTTC. The chain combines TRBV18 with TRBJ2-1, with 8 bases lining up with TRBD2. CDR1 is KGHSH, CDR2 LQKENI, per germline. After removal of 2 bases from V and 2 bases from J, the junction contained 17 bases not matched to a gene. There are 20 residues in the CDR3.

V usage is TRBV6-6 and J usage is TRBJ1-5; TRBD1 matches 7 bases. With V trimmed by 6 bases and J by 2 bases, 4 bases remained unmatched. Germline CDR1 is MNHNY and CDR2 is SVGAGI (reference sequence). The CDR3 runs 14 residues. The CDR3 sequence is CASSTGDRNQPQHF. CDR3 nucleotide sequence: TGTGCCAGCAGCACAGGGGATCGCAATCAGCCCCAGCATTTT.

The rearrangement uses TRBV5-1 and TRBJ2-7; D perhaps matches TRBD2 (7 bases). This CDR3 is built from 15 residues. The germline V gene encodes CDR1 SGHRS and CDR2 YFSETQ. Trimming cost V 4 bases and J 3 bases, with 17 bases left between them. CDR3 nucleotide sequence: TGCGCCAGCAGCGAATCCTGGGGGGGCTTCTACGAGCAGTACTTC. The encoded protein is CASSESWGGFYEQYF.

This chain links TRBV11-3 with TRBJ2-2; tentative D call: TRBD1 (5 bases). The CDR3 is made up of 15 amino acids. CDR1 is SGHNT, CDR2 YENEEA, per germline. Trimming took off 2 bases at V and 5 bases at J, with 12 bases between the two ends. CDR3 residues: CASSLSSGSTGELFF. The CDR3 DNA is TGTGCCAGCAGCTTAAGCTCAGGGTCGACCGGGGAGCTGTTTTTT. The variable domain in full, completed from reference TRBV11-3 and TRBJ2-2, reads EAGVVQSPRYKIIEKKQPVAFWCNPISGHNTLYWYLQNLGQGPELLIRYENEEAVDDSQLPKDRFSAERLKGVDSTLKIQPAELGDSAVYLCASSLSSGSTGELFFGEGSRLTVL.

This clone occurred a few times. The rearrangement uses TRBV4-3 and TRBJ2-5, with a possible D match to TRBD1 (6 bases). Germline CDR1 is LGHNA and CDR2 is YSLEER. Trimming shortened V by 2 bases and J by 2 bases, and 9 bases separated the two germline ends. This CDR3 region has 14 residues. DNA for the CDR3: TGCGCCAGCAGCCAAACAGGGTCGCAAGAGACCCAGTACTTC. This encodes CASSQTGSQETQYF.

This clone was recorded a few times. The chain has TRBV11-3 and TRBJ1-5; TRBD1 is a possible D gene (5 bases). This CDR3 spans 17 amino acids. Deletions cut 4 bases from V and 10 bases from J, with 26 bases between. CDR1 and CDR2 (germline): SGHNT, YENEEA. CDR3 DNA: TGTGCCAGCAGCTCGCCGCGGTGTAGTACAGGTAGGTATCCCCAGCATTTT. This sequence encodes CASSSPRCSTGRYPQHF.

The J gene is TRBJ1-5, the V gene TRBV11-2; TRBD1 aligns across 7 bases. There are 17 residues in the CDR3. The J segment lost 5 bases and the V segment lost 4 bases, leaving 14 bases of the junction unmatched. CDR1 and CDR2 (germline): SGHAT, FQNNGV. CDR3 amino acids: CASSSTRDSYSHQPQHF. CDR3 sequence (DNA): TGTGCCAGCAGCTCCACCCGGGACAGCTACAGTCATCAGCCCCAGCATTTT.

The DNA of the CDR3 is TGCAGCGTTGAGACAGATGCTCCTAACTATGGCTACACCTTC. It translates to CSVETDAPNYGYTF. V gene TRBV29-1 combines with J gene TRBJ1-2; a possible D gene is TRBD1 (5 bases). This CDR3 has 14 amino acids. Trimming left V 3 bases short and J 0 bases short, with 11 bases between. Germline V CDR1 and CDR2: SQVTM, ANQGSEA.

This clone was found a few times. V and J are TRBV18 and TRBJ1-2; TRBD1 might be the D (5 bases). Trimming took off 6 bases at V and 7 bases at J, with 21 bases between the two ends. CDR1 KGHSH and CDR2 LQKENI come from the germline V gene. The CDR3 runs to 15 residues. The CDR3 is CASSPDKGTASGYTF. CDR3 coding DNA: TGTGCCAGCTCCCCAGATAAAGGGACTGCTAGTGGCTACACCTTC.

This clone was observed a few times. The chain combines TRBV13 with TRBJ1-5, with a weak D call TRBD1 (5 bases). Trimming stripped 4 bases from V and 1 base from J, with 14 bases between. This CDR3 spans 16 amino acids. Germline V CDR1 and CDR2: PRHDT, FYEKMQ (reference sequence). CDR3 DNA sequence: TGTGCCAGCAGCTACCAAGGCGGGGGGAGCAATCAGCCCCAGCATTTT. It codes for CASSYQGGGSNQPQHF.

This rearrangement joins TRBV5-1 to TRBJ2-4, with a weak D call TRBD1 (6 bases). The CDR3 sequence is 15 residues long. Germline assignment: CDR1 SGHRS and CDR2 YFSETQ. Between the trimmed V and J ends, which lost 4 bases and 0 bases, there was a span of 11 bases. DNA for the CDR3: TGCGCCAGCAGCACCGACAGGCTAGCCAAAAACATTCAGTACTTC. It specifies CASSTDRLAKNIQYF.

The J gene is TRBJ2-5, the V gene TRBV5-6; TRBD1 matches at 9 bases. CDR3 size: 14 residues. After removal of 0 bases from V and 11 bases from J, the junction contained 8 bases not matched to a gene. The germline V gene encodes CDR1 SGHDT and CDR2 YYEEEE. CDR3 DNA: TGTGCCAGCAGCTTGGAACAGGGGGCGCGGGAGCAGTACTTC. It encodes CASSLEQGAREQYF.

The CDR3, as DNA: TGTGCCACCAGCAGAGATAAGGGCAGGGTACAGCCCCAGCATTTT. Its translation: CATSRDKGRVQPQHF. The chain has TRBV15 and TRBJ1-5, with a possible D match to TRBD1 (5 bases). Trimming took 0 bases from V and 7 from J, leaving 13 bases between them. The CDR3 loop spans 15 amino acids. Germline V gene lookup returns CDR1 LNHNV and CDR2 YYDKDF (reference sequence).

V usage is TRBV27 and J usage is TRBJ1-2; 9 bases align to TRBD1. V gave up 6 bases and J gave up 7 bases; unmatched junction bases: 9. Germline V gene sequence: CDR1 MNHEY, CDR2 SMNVEV (reference sequence). This CDR3 is 14 amino acids long. The CDR3 here is CASSRVGTGIGYTF. DNA for the CDR3: TGTGCCAGCAGCCGAGTTGGGACAGGGATTGGCTACACCTTC.

The rearrangement joins TRBV7-9 to TRBJ1-5, with 8 positions matching TRBD1. J was trimmed by 6 bases and V by 5 bases; bases with no gene match: 6. This CDR3 has 14 amino acids. Germline-derived CDR1 and CDR2 are SEHNR and FQNEAQ (reference sequence). The CDR3 DNA reads as TGTGCCAGCAGCGGACAGGGAACAGGTCAGCCCCAGCATTTT. Its translation: CASSGQGTGQPQHF.

This chain connects TRBV27 to TRBJ2-2; D call uncertain. Between the trimmed V and J ends, which lost 3 bases and 6 bases, there was a span of 2 bases. CDR1 and CDR2 from the germline V gene are MNHEY and SMNVEV (reference sequence). The CDR3 is 11 amino acids. The CDR3: CASSFAGELFF. In DNA, the CDR3 is TGTGCCAGCAGTTTCGCCGGGGAGCTGTTTTTT.

This clone was counted only a few times. The J gene is TRBJ2-7, the V gene TRBV21-1; TRBD1 was called by the table and not checked on the DNA. TRBV21-1 is designated a pseudogene. This CDR3 has 11 residues. CDR3 region: CAAGGRYEQYF. The CDR3, as DNA: TGTGCCGCAGGGGGTAGGTACGAGCAGTACTTC.

The rearrangement joins TRBV9 to TRBJ2-5; 10 nucleotides agree with TRBD1. Germline trimming cut 0 bases from V and 5 bases from J; bases unmatched to any gene: 4. This CDR3 region has 15 residues. Germline CDR1 reads SGDLS; CDR2 reads YYNGEE. CDR3 in amino acids: CASSVAGGQGETQYF. CDR3 DNA sequence: TGTGCCAGCAGCGTAGCGGGGGGACAGGGGGAGACCCAGTACTTC.

The J gene is TRBJ2-7, the V gene TRBV4-1; 15 bases line up with TRBD2. The CDR3 totals 18 residues. The germline V gene encodes CDR1 MGHRA and CDR2 YSYEKL. The V gene end was trimmed by 1 base and the J gene end by 7 bases; junction bases not matched to a gene: 11. CDR3 nucleotides: TGCGCCAGCAGCCAAGCGACCCATTTGGGACTAGCGGGGGGAGAGCAGTACTTC. Its translation: CASSQATHLGLAGGEQYF.

The rearrangement uses TRBV9 and TRBJ1-3; 9 bases match TRBD1. CDR3 size: 16 residues. J was trimmed by 0 bases and V by 3 bases; bases with no gene match: 4. Germline CDR1 and CDR2: SGDLS and YYNGEE. CDR3 DNA sequence: TGTGCCAGCAGCGCGACAGGGGGTTACTCTGGAAACACCATATATTTT. This codes for CASSATGGYSGNTIYF.

J is TRBJ1-1 and V is TRBV19; TRBD1 might be the D (5 bases). The CDR3 has 14 residues. Germline values: CDR1 LNHDA, CDR2 SQIVND (reference sequence). The ends were cut back, 1 base at V and 1 base at J, with 7 bases in the middle. This CDR3 reads CASSIGQQNTEAFF. CDR3 bases: TGTGCCAGTAGTATAGGACAGCAGAACACTGAAGCTTTCTTT.

As for this clone: This sample also contains other DNA sequences that code for the same CDR3. The chain carries TRBV9 and TRBJ2-7, with a weak D call TRBD2 (6 bases). This CDR3 region has 13 residues. Deletions cut 2 bases from V and 7 bases from J, with 13 bases between. Germline V lookup: CDR1 SGDLS, CDR2 YYNGEE. The DNA for the CDR3 is TGTGCCAGCAGCGTCGGAGGGGCGGGGGAGCAGTACTTC. Its translation is CASSVGGAGEQYF.

This chain joins TRBV7-9 and TRBJ2-5; D is unresolved. The V and J ends lost 2 bases and 0 bases respectively, with 7 bases between them. The CDR3 sequence is 14 residues long. CDR1 and CDR2 from the germline V gene are SEHNR and FQNEAQ (reference sequence). The CDR3 DNA sequence: TGTGCCAGCAGCTTAATACAGAACCAAGAGACCCAGTACTTC. Its protein is CASSLIQNQETQYF.

This chain connects TRBV4-3 to TRBJ2-5; TRBD2 matches at 12 bases. The V gene's germline CDR1 is LGHNA and CDR2 YSLEER. The CDR3 contains 17 residues. V was pared by 1 base and J by 4 bases, with 7 bases of the junction left unmatched. CDR3 sequence: CASSQVPSGGALETQYF. The CDR3 nucleotides read TGCGCCAGCAGCCAAGTCCCTAGCGGGGGGGCTTTAGAGACCCAGTACTTC.

The chain couples TRBV6-5 to TRBJ2-7; 8 bases are shared with TRBD1. The CDR3 length is 14 residues. With V trimmed by 6 bases and J by 3 bases, 7 bases remained unmatched. CDR1 is MNHEY, CDR2 SVGAGI, per germline. In nucleotides, the CDR3 is TGTGCCAGCAGCCTAGGACAGGGAATCTACGAGCAGTACTTC. Protein: CASSLGQGIYEQYF.

V usage is TRBV10-3 and J usage is TRBJ1-5; D is undetermined. Germline lookup yields CDR1 ENHRY and CDR2 SYGVKD. The V gene lost 3 bases and the J gene lost 2 bases, with 14 bases spanning the gap. The CDR3 contains 16 residues. CDR3 region: CAISEGLAEGNQPQHF. The CDR3 nucleotides read TGTGCCATCAGTGAAGGCTTAGCGGAAGGCAATCAGCCCCAGCATTTT.

This rearrangement joins TRBV25-1 to TRBJ2-1; 11 positions agree with TRBD1. Germline CDR1 MGHDK, CDR2 SYGVNS. The CDR3 has 17 residues. The junction had 12 bases not matched to a gene; V was cut back by 3 bases and J by 8 bases. CDR3 nucleotide sequence: TGTGCCAGCAGTGACCCCAAGCCGGGGACAGGGGGTGATGAGCAGTTCTTC. As protein: CASSDPKPGTGGDEQFF.

The rearrangement links TRBV5-1 to TRBJ2-2; 7 nucleotides align to TRBD1. The germline gives CDR1 SGHRS, CDR2 YFSETQ. The V and J ends lost 0 bases and 3 bases, in that order; junction bases with no gene match: 5. The CDR3 has 16 amino acids. As DNA, the CDR3 is TGCGCCAGCAGCTTGGATGCAGGGGGAGACACCGGGGAGCTGTTTTTT. Translating it yields CASSLDAGGDTGELFF.

J is TRBJ1-1 and V is TRBV27, with D tentatively TRBD1 (6 bases). V was clipped by 3 bases and J by 5 bases, with 16 bases between them. Germline lookup yields CDR1 MNHEY and CDR2 SMNVEV (reference sequence). The CDR3 has 15 residues. This chain's CDR3 is CASSFNPQGRTEAFF. CDR3 nucleotides: TGTGCCAGCAGTTTCAACCCCCAGGGGCGGACTGAAGCTTTCTTT.

The chain combines TRBV5-5 with TRBJ2-5; TRBD2 aligns across 7 bases. Germline loops: CDR1 SGHKS, CDR2 YYEKEE (reference sequence). Trimming at V came to 4 bases and at J to 3 bases, leaving 3 bases not matched to a gene. The CDR3 loop spans 13 amino acids. The CDR3 sequence is CASSRGVEETQYF. CDR3 bases: TGTGCCAGCAGCCGGGGGGTCGAAGAGACCCAGTACTTC.

V and J are TRBV6-1 and TRBJ2-4; no clear D gene. Germline CDR1 and CDR2: MNHNS and SASEGT. This CDR3 comprises 14 residues. Trimming took off 0 bases at V and 3 bases at J, with 6 bases between the two ends. The CDR3 spells CASSEANSKNIQYF. In DNA, the CDR3 is TGTGCCAGCAGTGAAGCTAACAGCAAAAACATTCAGTACTTC.

For this clone: Relative to the germline gene, one junction end is altered; a read error may explain this. The chain combines TRBV7-7 with TRBJ2-2; 7 bases are a match to TRBD1. This CDR3 contains 14 residues. The germline V gene has CDR1 SSHAT and CDR2 FNYEAQ (reference sequence). DNA for the CDR3: TGTGCTAGCAGCTCGGGACAGACCACCGGGGAGCTGTTTTTT. Its translation: CASSSGQTTGELFF.